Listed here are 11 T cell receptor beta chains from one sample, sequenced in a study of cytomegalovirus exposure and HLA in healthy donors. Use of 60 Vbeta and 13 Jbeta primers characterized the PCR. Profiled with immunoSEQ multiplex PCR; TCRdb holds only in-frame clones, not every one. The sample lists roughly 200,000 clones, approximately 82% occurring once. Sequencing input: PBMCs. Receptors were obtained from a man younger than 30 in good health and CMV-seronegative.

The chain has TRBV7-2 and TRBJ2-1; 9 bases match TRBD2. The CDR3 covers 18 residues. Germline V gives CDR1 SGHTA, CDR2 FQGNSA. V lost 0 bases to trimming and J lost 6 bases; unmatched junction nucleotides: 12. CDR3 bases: TGTGCCAGCAGCTTAGCGGGTTATGGACTAGCGCTAGGCAATGAGCAGTTCTTC. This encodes CASSLAGYGLALGNEQFF. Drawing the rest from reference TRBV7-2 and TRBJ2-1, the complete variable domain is GAGVSQSPSNKVTEKGKDVELRCDPISGHTALYWYRQSLGQGLEFLIYFQGNSAPDKSGLPSDRFSAERTGGSVSTLTIQRTQQEDSAVYLCASSLAGYGLALGNEQFFGPGTRLTVL.

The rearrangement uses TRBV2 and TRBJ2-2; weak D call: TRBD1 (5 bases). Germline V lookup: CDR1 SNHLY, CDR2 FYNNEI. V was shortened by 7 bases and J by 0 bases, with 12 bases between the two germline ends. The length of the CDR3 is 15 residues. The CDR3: CASIPWTTNTGELFF. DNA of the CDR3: TGTGCCAGCATACCATGGACAACGAACACCGGGGAGCTGTTTTTT.

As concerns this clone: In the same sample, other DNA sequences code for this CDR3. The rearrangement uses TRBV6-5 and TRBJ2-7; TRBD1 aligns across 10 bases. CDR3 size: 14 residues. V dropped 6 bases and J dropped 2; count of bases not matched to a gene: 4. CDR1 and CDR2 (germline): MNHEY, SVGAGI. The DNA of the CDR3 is TGTGCCAGCAGCCTGGGACAGGGGCCCTACGAGCAGTACTTC. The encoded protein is CASSLGQGPYEQYF.

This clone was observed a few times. In DNA form, the CDR3 reads TGTGCCAGCAGCCCGGGACAGGGGACAGATACGCAGTATTTT. This sequence encodes CASSPGQGTDTQYF. This chain connects TRBV7-9 to TRBJ2-3; TRBD1 matches at 10 bases. After removal of 5 bases from V and 3 bases from J, the junction contained 2 bases not matched to a gene. The CDR3 contains 14 residues. The germline V gene has CDR1 SEHNR and CDR2 FQNEAQ (reference sequence).

In DNA form, the CDR3 reads TGTGCCAGCAGTTATAAACCGGGACAGTCCTACAATGAGCAGTTCTTC. Its translation: CASSYKPGQSYNEQFF. V gene TRBV6-6 combines with J gene TRBJ2-1, with 7 bases aligning to TRBD1. The CDR3 contains 16 residues. J lost 1 base, V lost 3 bases, and 6 bases had no gene match. The germline V gene encodes CDR1 MNHNY and CDR2 SVGAGI (reference sequence).

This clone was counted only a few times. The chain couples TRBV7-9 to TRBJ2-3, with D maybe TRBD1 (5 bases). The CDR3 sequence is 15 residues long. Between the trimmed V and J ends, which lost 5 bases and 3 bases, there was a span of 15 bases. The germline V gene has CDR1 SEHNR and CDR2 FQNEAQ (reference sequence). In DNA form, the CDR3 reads TGTGCCAGCAGCCCTAAGGGGCTCGGGACAGATACGCAGTATTTT. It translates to CASSPKGLGTDTQYF.

CDR3 protein: CASRPNFLGRGNEQFF. The CDR3 DNA is TGCGCCAGCCGCCCGAATTTTCTAGGGAGAGGGAATGAGCAGTTCTTC. The genes are TRBV4-1 and TRBJ2-1, with D possibly TRBD2 on 5 matching bases. Germline CDR1 is MGHRA and CDR2 is YSYEKL. Trimming stripped 8 bases from V and 7 bases from J, with 24 bases between. CDR3 length equals 16 residues.

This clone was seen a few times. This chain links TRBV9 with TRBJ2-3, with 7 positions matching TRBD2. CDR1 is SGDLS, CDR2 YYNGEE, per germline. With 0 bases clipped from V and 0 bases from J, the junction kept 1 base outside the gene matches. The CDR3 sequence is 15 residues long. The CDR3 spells CASSVAGRSTDTQYF. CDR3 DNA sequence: TGTGCCAGCAGCGTAGCCGGGAGGAGCACAGATACGCAGTATTTT.

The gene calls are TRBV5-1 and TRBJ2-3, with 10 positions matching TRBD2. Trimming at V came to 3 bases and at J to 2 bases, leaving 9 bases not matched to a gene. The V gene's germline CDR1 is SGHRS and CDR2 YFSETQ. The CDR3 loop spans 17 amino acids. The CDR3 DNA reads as TGCGCCAGCAGCTCCCCCTCGCTAGCGGGAGCCACAGATACGCAGTATTTT. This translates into CASSSPSLAGATDTQYF.

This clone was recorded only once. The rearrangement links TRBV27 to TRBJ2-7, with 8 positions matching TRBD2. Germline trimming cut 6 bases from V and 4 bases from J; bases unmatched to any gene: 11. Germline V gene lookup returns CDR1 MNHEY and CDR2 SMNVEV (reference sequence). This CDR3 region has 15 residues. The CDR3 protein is CASSPSSGRQYEQYF. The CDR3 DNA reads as TGTGCCAGCAGCCCCAGCAGCGGGAGACAATACGAGCAGTACTTC.

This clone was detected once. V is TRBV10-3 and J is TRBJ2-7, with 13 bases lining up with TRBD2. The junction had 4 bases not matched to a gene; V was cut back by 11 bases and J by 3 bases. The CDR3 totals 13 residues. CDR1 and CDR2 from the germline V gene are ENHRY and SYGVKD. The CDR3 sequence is CAVWTSGSYEQYF. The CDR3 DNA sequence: TGTGCCGTTTGGACTAGCGGGAGCTACGAGCAGTACTTC.